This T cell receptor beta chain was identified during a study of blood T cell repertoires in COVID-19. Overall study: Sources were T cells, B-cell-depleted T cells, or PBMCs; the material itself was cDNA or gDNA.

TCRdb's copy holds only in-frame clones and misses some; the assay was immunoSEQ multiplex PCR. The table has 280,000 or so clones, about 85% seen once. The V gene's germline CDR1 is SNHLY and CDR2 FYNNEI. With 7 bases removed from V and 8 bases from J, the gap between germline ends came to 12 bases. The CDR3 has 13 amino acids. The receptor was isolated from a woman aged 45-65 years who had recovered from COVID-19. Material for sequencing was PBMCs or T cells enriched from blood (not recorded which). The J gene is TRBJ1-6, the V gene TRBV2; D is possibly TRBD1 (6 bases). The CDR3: CASNSQGYSPLHF. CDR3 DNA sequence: TGTGCCAGCAATTCGCAGGGGTATTCACCCCTCCACTTT.